Listed below are T cell receptor beta chains from one sample, sequenced in a study of blood T cell repertoires in COVID-19. TCRdb's table, derived via immunoSEQ multiplex PCR, lists solely in-frame clones and lacks some. The table shows a few hundred thousand clones, with about 90% occurring only once. The material sequenced was PBMCs or T cells enriched from blood (not recorded which). These TCRs come from a woman in her thirties who had recovered from COVID-19. CDR3s include the opening cysteine and the closing phenylalanine or tryptophan. Fields, in order: D gene, J gene, V gene, clone size, CDR3 DNA, CDR3 protein. A D gene is named only where the DNA matches it firmly. The size entry is marked missing in some rows and otherwise reads once, few, many or a size class.

.	TRBJ1-3	TRBV11-2	.	TGTGCCAGCAGCGCACTGGGGGGGCGAAGAAACACCATATATTTT	CASSALGGRRNTIYF
.	TRBJ2-5	TRBV3-1/TRBV3-2	.	TGTGCCAGCAGCCAAAGCTGGCAAGAGACCCAGTACTTC	CASSQSWQETQYF
TRBD1	TRBJ1-2	TRBV6-5	.	TGTGCCACGACAGGGATGGGCTATGGCTACACCTTC	CATTGMGYGYTF
.	TRBJ1-1	TRBV9	.	TGTGCCAGCAGCGTAGTTATCGGGAACACTGAAGCTTTCTTT	CASSVVIGNTEAFF
.	TRBJ1-2	TRBV7-9	.	TGTGCCAGCAGCCACCTGGCAGGGGTTGACTATGGCTACACCTTC	CASSHLAGVDYGYTF
.	TRBJ1-2	TRBV7-9	.	TGTGCCAGCGCAGACAGTAGATATGGCTACACCTTC	CASADSRYGYTF
TRBD1	TRBJ1-5	TRBV2	.	TGTGCCAGCAGCGGGACAGGCGGCAATCAGCCCCAGCATTTT	CASSGTGGNQPQHF
TRBD2	TRBJ2-3	TRBV9	.	TGTGCCAGCAGCGTAGAGGGACTAGCGCTTACAGATACGCAGTATTTT	CASSVEGLALTDTQYF
.	TRBJ2-2	TRBV6-2/TRBV6-3	.	TGTGCCAGCAGTTACTTACTAGTTAACGGGGAGCTGTTTTTT	CASSYLLVNGELFF
.	TRBJ1-2	TRBV3-1/TRBV3-2	once	TGTGCCAGCAGCCCGTTGGGGGGGGCCGAGGGCTACACCTTC	CASSPLGGAEGYTF
.	TRBJ1-2	TRBV12-2	.	TGTGCAAGTCGCTTAGCGAAGGAGGGGCGCTACTTCTATGGCTACACCTTC	CASRLAKEGRYFYGYTF
.	TRBJ2-1	TRBV25-1	.	TGTGCCAGCAGTCGCCCGGTTGGCGGATACAATGAGCAGTTCTTC	CASSRPVGGYNEQFF
.	TRBJ2-5	TRBV6-1	.	TGTGCCAGCAGTGAATCGCAGGGGAACCAAGAGACCCAGTACTTC	CASSESQGNQETQYF
.	TRBJ1-2	TRBV11-2	.	TGTGCCAGCAGCTTAGGAGCGGGCTTAAGGGGTGGCTACACCTTC	CASSLGAGLRGGYTF
TRBD1	TRBJ2-6	TRBV5-1	.	TGCGCCAGCAACGGTTTTACCGGGACAGGGGTTTCTGGGGCCAACGTCCTGACTTTC	CASNGFTGTGVSGANVLTF
.	TRBJ1-2	TRBV28	.	TGTGCCAGCAGGAGCCTAAACTATGGCTACACCTTC	CASRSLNYGYTF
TRBD1	TRBJ1-3	TRBV9	.	TGTGCCAGCAGCGCTCAGACAGGGTTAGACACCATATATTTT	CASSAQTGLDTIYF
TRBD1	TRBJ1-4	TRBV6-5	.	TGTGCCAGCAGGGCCACAGGGGTGGCTAATGAAAAACTGTTTTTT	CASRATGVANEKLFF
.	TRBJ2-7	TRBV19	.	TGTGCCAGTATATGGCTGGGCAGAGCCTACGAGCAGTACTTC	CASIWLGRAYEQYF
.	TRBJ2-7	TRBV28	.	TGTGCCAGCAGTTTTTACTACGAGCAGTACTTC	CASSFYYEQYF
.	TRBJ2-7	TRBV6-2/TRBV6-3	once	TGTGCCAGCAGTCCGGCGGTGGAGGCCGAGCAGTACTTC	CASSPAVEAEQYF
TRBD1	TRBJ1-1	TRBV19	.	TGTGCCAGTAGGGACAGGGGTAACACTGAAGCTTTCTTT	CASRDRGNTEAFF
TRBD1	TRBJ2-7	TRBV18	.	TGTGCCAGCTCACTAGGACAGGGTGGAGAGCAGTACTTC	CASSLGQGGEQYF
.	TRBJ2-7	TRBV3-1/TRBV3-2	.	TGTGCCAGCAGCATAGGACTGACCTACGAGCAGTACTTC	CASSIGLTYEQYF
.	TRBJ1-5	TRBV4-1	once	TGCGCCAGCAGCCAAGAGGGGTTGGGGGCAAATAGCAATCAGCCCCAGCATTTT	CASSQEGLGANSNQPQHF
TRBD1	TRBJ1-2	TRBV9	.	TGTGCCAGCAGCGCACCCTACGGACAGGGGGCGGTTGGCTACACCTTC	CASSAPYGQGAVGYTF
TRBD2	TRBJ2-1	TRBV5-1	.	TGCGCCAGCAGCTTGGGGACTAGCGGGTTTAACTACAATGAGCAGTTCTTC	CASSLGTSGFNYNEQFF
.	TRBJ1-3	TRBV5-1	.	TGCGCCAGCAGCTCCTCCGGACAGACCTCTGGAAACACCATATATTTT	CASSSSGQTSGNTIYF
TRBD2	TRBJ2-1	TRBV5-5	.	TGTGCCAGCAGCTTGGTTAGCGGGGTTGATGAGCAGTTCTTC	CASSLVSGVDEQFF
.	TRBJ2-3	TRBV5-1	.	TGCGCCAGCAGCCAGGTTGCAGATACGCAGTATTTT	CASSQVADTQYF
.	TRBJ2-2	TRBV28	.	TGTGCCAGCAGTTTACCGGGACTTTACAGGGAGCTGTTTTTT	CASSLPGLYRELFF
.	TRBJ2-3	TRBV7-3	few	TGTGCCAGCAGTTCCGGGACTCATCCCACAGATACGCAGTATTTT	CASSSGTHPTDTQYF
TRBD1	TRBJ1-6	TRBV18	.	TGTGCCAGCTCACTTAACTCCGGGACAGAGAGCTCCTATAATTCACCCCTCCACTTT	CASSLNSGTESSYNSPLHF